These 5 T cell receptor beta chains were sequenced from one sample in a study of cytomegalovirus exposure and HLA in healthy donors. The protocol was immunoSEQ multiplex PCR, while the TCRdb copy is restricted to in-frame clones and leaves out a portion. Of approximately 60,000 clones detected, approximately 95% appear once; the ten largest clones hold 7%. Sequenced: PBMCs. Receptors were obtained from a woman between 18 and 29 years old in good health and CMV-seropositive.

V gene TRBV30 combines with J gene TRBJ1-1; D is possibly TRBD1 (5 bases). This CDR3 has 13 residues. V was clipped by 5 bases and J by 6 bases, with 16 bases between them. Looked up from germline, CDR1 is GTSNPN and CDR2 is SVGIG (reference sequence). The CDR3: CAWDLRGTSEAFF. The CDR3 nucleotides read TGTGCCTGGGACCTCCGGGGGACCTCTGAAGCTTTCTTT.

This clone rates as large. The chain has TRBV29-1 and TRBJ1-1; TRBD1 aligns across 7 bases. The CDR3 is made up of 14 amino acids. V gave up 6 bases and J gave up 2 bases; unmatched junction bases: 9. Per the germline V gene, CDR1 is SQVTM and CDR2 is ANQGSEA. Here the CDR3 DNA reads TGCAGCGTCACCCGGGACAGTACTAACACTGAAGCTTTCTTT. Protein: CSVTRDSTNTEAFF.

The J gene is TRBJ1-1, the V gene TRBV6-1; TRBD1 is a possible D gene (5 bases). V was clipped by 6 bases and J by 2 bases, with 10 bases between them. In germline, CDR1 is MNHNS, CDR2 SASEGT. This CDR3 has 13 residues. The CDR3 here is CASSFQGNTEAFF. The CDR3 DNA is TGTGCCAGCAGCTTTCAGGGAAACACTGAAGCTTTCTTT.

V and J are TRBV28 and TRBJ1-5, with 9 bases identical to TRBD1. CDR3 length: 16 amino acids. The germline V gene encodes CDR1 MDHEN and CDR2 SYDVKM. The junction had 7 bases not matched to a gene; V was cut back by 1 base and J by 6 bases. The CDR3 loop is CASSLLPRTGVQPQHF. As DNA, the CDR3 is TGTGCCAGCAGTTTATTGCCGAGGACAGGGGTTCAGCCCCAGCATTTT. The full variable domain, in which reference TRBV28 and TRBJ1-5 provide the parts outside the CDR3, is DVKVTQSSRYLVKRTGEKVFLECVQDMDHENMFWYRQDPGLGLRLIYFSYDVKMKEKGDIPEGYSVSREKKERFSLILESASTNQTSMYLCASSLLPRTGVQPQHFGDGTRLSIL.

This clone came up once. The CDR3: CASSQARATSAGEQFF. The CDR3, as DNA: TGTGCCAGCAGCCAAGCGCGGGCCACCTCCGCGGGGGAGCAGTTCTTC. V usage is TRBV4-2 and J usage is TRBJ2-1, with a weak D call TRBD2 (6 bases). V was trimmed by 1 base and J by 10 bases, leaving 20 bases between them. The CDR3 has 16 amino acids. The germline V gene encodes CDR1 LGHNA and CDR2 YNFKEQ.